This T cell receptor (beta chain) was observed in a study of T-cell reconstitution after alpha-beta-depleted transplantation in children. Study-wide results and caveats: Approximately two months post-transplant, alpha-beta T cells reportedly originated from several hundred expanded graft clones. T-cell counts and diversity at one year following transplant were attributed mainly to newly produced T cells.

During its preparation, the TCRbeta library received unique molecular identifiers. TCRdb itself ran the PCR reads through MiXCR, one entry per CDR3 protein. This table holds 480,000 or so distinct CDR3 sequences, roughly 10% found once. The V gene's germline CDR1 is LGHDT and CDR2 YNNKEL (reference sequence). The length of the CDR3 is 14 residues. Trimming shortened V by 7 bases and J by 5 bases, and 18 bases separated the two germline ends. Turning to this clonotype: Its antigen is unknown.

Specimen: PBMCs, collected before TCRalphabeta/CD19-depleted stem cell transplant. The TCR was taken from a child aged 2-15 years with inherited bone marrow failure, due to receive a stem cell transplant. The chain combines TRBV3-1 with TRBJ2-7; D not resolved. This CDR3 reads CASTLTSFSNEQYF. Here the CDR3 DNA reads TGTGCCAGCACCTTGACGTCGTTTAGTAACGAGCAGTACTTC.